This TCR beta chain was identified in a study of technical replicates of blood from four donors. Clones were sequenced by immunoSEQ multiplex PCR, and TCRdb holds only the in-frame ones, with some missing. This sample has around 70,000 clones, with roughly 94% found just once. The V gene end was trimmed by 5 bases and the J gene end by 4 bases; junction bases not matched to a gene: 10. The CDR3 runs 15 residues. CDR1 is MNHEY and CDR2 is SMNVEV in the germline V gene (reference sequence). This clone was observed a single time. The sequence derives from a human donor in good health. V and J are TRBV27 and TRBJ1-2; TRBD1 aligns across 7 bases. Sequencing input: T cells isolated from PBMCs. The CDR3 DNA follows: TGTGCCAGCAGTCCGACCCCGACAGGGATCTATGGCTACACCTTC. Protein product: CASSPTPTGIYGYTF.